Each of the 24 T cell receptor beta chains below was sequenced from the same sample in a study of beta chain features in type 1 diabetes. Expressed TCRB transcripts were sequenced after all isolated RNA was converted to cDNA. The table came from immunoSEQ multiplex PCR; TCRdb's copy has only in-frame clones and leaves some out. The repertoire holds around 240,000 clones, with 68% as singletons. Sequencing was performed on naive CD4+ T cells from blood. These receptors came from a man between 25 and 39 years old in good health.

The chain joins TRBV5-1 to TRBJ2-1; D remains unclear. Germline CDR1 reads SGHRS; CDR2 reads YFSETQ. Trimming took 5 bases from V and 6 from J, leaving 12 bases between them. The CDR3 length is 13 residues. CDR3 region: CASSMISFNEQFF. CDR3 coding DNA: TGCGCCAGCAGTATGATTAGTTTCAATGAGCAGTTCTTC.

The genes are TRBV7-9 and TRBJ2-1, with a possible D match to TRBD2 (5 bases). The CDR3 runs to 15 residues. Germline-derived CDR1 and CDR2 are SEHNR and FQNEAQ (reference sequence). Trimming took off 5 bases at V and 0 bases at J, with 11 bases between the two ends. In nucleotides, the CDR3 is TGTGCCAGCAGCCAAGCGGATTACTCCTACAATGAGCAGTTCTTC. It codes for CASSQADYSYNEQFF.

The V gene is TRBV13, the J gene TRBJ2-1; D is perhaps TRBD2 (5 bases). Per the germline V gene, CDR1 is PRHDT and CDR2 is FYEKMQ (reference sequence). V shed 0 bases and J shed 2 bases, with 11 bases lying between them. The length of the CDR3 is 16 residues. Here the CDR3 reads CASSLGRAATYNEQFF. The CDR3 DNA reads TGTGCCAGCAGCTTAGGCCGAGCGGCGACCTACAATGAGCAGTTCTTC.

The chain uses TRBV9 and TRBJ1-3; D is unresolved. The CDR3 totals 14 residues. Germline V gives CDR1 SGDLS, CDR2 YYNGEE. V gave up 4 bases and J gave up 0 bases, with 8 bases separating them. DNA for the CDR3: TGTGCCAGCAGCTCCCTTAGCTCTGGAAACACCATATATTTT. This codes for CASSSLSSGNTIYF.

This chain joins TRBV4-3 and TRBJ2-7; D is uncertain. CDR1 is LGHNA and CDR2 is YSLEER in the germline V gene. CDR3 length: 16 residues. V lost 1 base and J lost 0, with 13 bases in between. CDR3 in DNA: TGCGCCAGCAGCCAAGGAAACTTTATTAGCTCCTACGAGCAGTACTTC. It encodes CASSQGNFISSYEQYF.

This clone was observed a handful of times. V gene TRBV29-1 combines with J gene TRBJ2-7; 7 nucleotides match TRBD1. This CDR3 region has 15 residues. V lost 4 bases and J lost 3; bases outside the gene matches: 12. CDR1 and CDR2 (germline): SQVTM, ANQGSEA. The CDR3 region has the DNA TGCAGCGTTGCCCCTGGCGTAGGGGGCAACTACGAGCAGTACTTC. Translating gives CSVAPGVGGNYEQYF.

The chain couples TRBV5-6 to TRBJ2-7; D call uncertain. Germline CDR1 is SGHDT and CDR2 is YYEEEE. V shed 2 bases and J shed 5 bases, with 8 bases lying between them. There are 12 residues in the CDR3. This CDR3 is CASSFNRNEQYF. In nucleotides, the CDR3 is TGTGCCAGCAGCTTTAATCGGAACGAGCAGTACTTC.

The V and J genes are TRBV9 and TRBJ2-3; D unclear. The CDR3 sequence is 15 residues long. V dropped 5 bases and J dropped 5 bases, with 18 bases sitting between them. Germline CDR1 is SGDLS and CDR2 is YYNGEE. The DNA for the CDR3 is TGTGCCAGCAGGAAGACCTCCAACCACGGAGATACGCAGTATTTT. Translation: CASRKTSNHGDTQYF.

The V gene is TRBV6-1, the J gene TRBJ2-7; D possibly uses TRBD1 or TRBD2 (5 bases each). CDR1 and CDR2 from the germline V gene are MNHNS and SASEGT. V lost 8 bases to trimming and J lost 6 bases, with 17 bases between them. CDR3 length equals 13 residues. The CDR3 region has the DNA TGTGCCAGCGCCGGGACGGATCTCACCGAGCAGTACTTC. Its protein is CASAGTDLTEQYF.

V usage is TRBV29-1 and J usage is TRBJ2-5; D might be TRBD1 (6 bases). The CDR3 length is 13 residues. V dropped 5 bases and J dropped 2 bases, with 12 bases sitting between them. In germline, CDR1 is SQVTM, CDR2 ANQGSEA. The CDR3 loop reads CSVRTVLQETQYF. The CDR3 nucleotides read TGCAGCGTTCGGACAGTTTTACAAGAGACCCAGTACTTC.

The V and J genes are TRBV7-9 and TRBJ2-7; 10 bases match TRBD1. The CDR3 sequence is 14 residues long. The V and J ends lost 5 bases and 1 base, in that order; junction bases with no gene match: 2. Germline loops: CDR1 SEHNR, CDR2 FQNEAQ (reference sequence). The CDR3 region is CASSQGQGSYEQYF. The CDR3 DNA sequence: TGTGCCAGCAGCCAGGGACAGGGGTCCTACGAGCAGTACTTC.

This sequence joins TRBV30 and TRBJ2-1; TRBD1 might be the D (6 bases). CDR3 length: 14 residues. Germline assignment: CDR1 GTSNPN and CDR2 SVGIG (reference sequence). The V end lost 5 bases, the J end lost 8 bases, and 19 bases lay between the germline ends. CDR3 DNA: TGTGCCTGGGCTCCAGGGGTAAAATGGGATGAGCAGTTCTTC. It yields the protein CAWAPGVKWDEQFF.

This chain connects TRBV30 to TRBJ2-3; D gene ambiguous. The germline V gene encodes CDR1 GTSNPN and CDR2 SVGIG (reference sequence). This CDR3 has 11 amino acids. With 7 bases removed from V and 3 bases from J, the gap between germline ends came to 8 bases. In DNA, the CDR3 is TGTGCCTCGGTAGGAACAGATACGCAGTATTTT. It codes for CASVGTDTQYF.

On this clone: Other DNA sequences of this sample code for an identical CDR3. This chain links TRBV29-1 with TRBJ2-7; D is unresolved. Trimming removed 4 bases at V and 3 bases at J, with 7 bases between. This CDR3 is 11 amino acids long. Germline V gene lookup returns CDR1 SQVTM and CDR2 ANQGSEA. CDR3 DNA: TGCAGCGTTGTCCTTGGCTACGAGCAGTACTTC. This sequence encodes CSVVLGYEQYF.

This rearrangement joins TRBV29-1 to TRBJ2-3, with 9 nucleotides matching TRBD2. Trimming at V came to 0 bases and at J to 5 bases, leaving 6 bases not matched to a gene. The CDR3 totals 15 residues. CDR1 SQVTM and CDR2 ANQGSEA come from the germline V gene. CDR3 in DNA: TGCAGCGTTGAAGATGGAGTAGCGGGAGTAGATACGCAGTATTTT. Amino acids: CSVEDGVAGVDTQYF.

This clone came up a few times. The rearrangement uses TRBV14 and TRBJ2-1, with 9 nucleotides matching TRBD2. CDR3 length equals 17 residues. The V gene's germline CDR1 is SGHDN and CDR2 FVKESK. Trimming cost V 3 bases and J 3 bases; bases outside gene matches: 9. The CDR3 reads CASSQPSGLAIYNEQFF. Here the CDR3 DNA reads TGTGCCAGCAGCCAGCCCAGCGGACTAGCGATCTACAATGAGCAGTTCTTC.

The genes are TRBV10-3 and TRBJ2-1; TRBD1 is a possible D gene (5 bases). Germline V gene sequence: CDR1 ENHRY, CDR2 SYGVKD. Trimming took 6 bases from V and 2 from J, leaving 14 bases between them. CDR3 length: 15 amino acids. CDR3 in DNA: TGTGCCATCAGCGGTGGTGTGGGGCCCTACAATGAGCAGTTCTTC. It is translated as CAISGGVGPYNEQFF.

This clone has just a few counts. V is TRBV29-1 and J is TRBJ1-5, with D tentatively TRBD1 (6 bases). The CDR3 is made up of 15 amino acids. Trimming removed 2 bases at V and 4 bases at J, with 15 bases between. Germline values: CDR1 SQVTM, CDR2 ANQGSEA. The CDR3 region has the DNA TGCAGCGTTGAAATATCGGGGCAGGGGAATCAGCCCCAGCATTTT. It codes for CSVEISGQGNQPQHF.

The CDR3, as DNA: TGTGCCAGCAGCGCTGGACTAGCGGGACGTGGGACCCAGTACTTC. The encoded protein is CASSAGLAGRGTQYF. The V and J genes are TRBV7-2 and TRBJ2-5; TRBD2 matches at 12 bases. Germline CDR1 is SGHTA and CDR2 is FQGNSA. V gave up 5 bases and J gave up 7 bases; unmatched junction bases: 8. The CDR3 has 15 residues.

This chain uses TRBV2 with TRBJ2-4; possible D gene TRBD2, 5 bases. The CDR3 has 14 residues. V was trimmed by 7 bases and J by 6 bases, leaving 16 bases between them. Per germline, CDR1 SNHLY and CDR2 FYNNEI. CDR3 DNA: TGTGCCAGCATTGCTACTAGTATGAGAAACATTCAGTACTTC. Translating it yields CASIATSMRNIQYF.

V gene TRBV6-6 combines with J gene TRBJ2-2; D remains ambiguous. Germline V gene data show CDR1 as MNHNY and CDR2 as SVGAGI (reference sequence). V was cut by 8 bases and J by 7 bases, with 14 bases left in between. This CDR3 spans 13 amino acids. CDR3 amino acids: CASSQTSSGELFF. The CDR3 nucleotides are TGTGCCAGCTCCCAAACCTCCAGCGGGGAGCTGTTTTTT.

This clone has more than one count but fewer than ten. The genes are TRBV13 and TRBJ2-3, with 11 bases aligning to TRBD2. This CDR3 contains 15 residues. Germline V gene lookup returns CDR1 PRHDT and CDR2 FYEKMQ (reference sequence). Trimming cost V 7 bases and J 4 bases; bases outside gene matches: 7. The chain's CDR3 is CASIQLAGEPDTQYF. The DNA for the CDR3 is TGTGCCAGCATCCAACTAGCGGGAGAGCCAGATACGCAGTATTTT.

The rearrangement uses TRBV28 and TRBJ2-7; no definite D call. The CDR3 sequence is 14 residues long. V lost 3 bases, J lost 2 bases, and 11 bases lay in between. In germline, CDR1 is MDHEN, CDR2 SYDVKM. The CDR3 is CASSLKALPYEQYF. The CDR3 DNA sequence: TGTGCCAGCAGTTTGAAGGCGTTACCCTACGAGCAGTACTTC.

This chain links TRBV18 with TRBJ1-2; maybe TRBD1 (5 bases). CDR3 size: 13 residues. Germline V gives CDR1 KGHSH, CDR2 LQKENI. Trimming took off 6 bases at V and 3 bases at J, with 11 bases between the two ends. The CDR3 protein is CASSPGSDYGYTF. CDR3 coding DNA: TGTGCCAGCTCCCCAGGGTCCGACTATGGCTACACCTTC.